Following are 24 T cell receptor beta chains from one sample sequenced in a study of T cells in Graves' hyperthyroidism and ophthalmopathy. RNA transcripts yielded amplified TCR beta CDR3 regions. Initially, a first-round RT-PCR of the TCR CDR3 employed the HTBI primer set. TCRdb ran MiXCR on the multiplex PCR reads and lists one entry per CDR3 protein. Here the sample spans roughly 740,000 distinct CDR3 sequences, around 15% being singletons. Source material: blood. Receptors were obtained from a man aged 18-30 years with Graves' hyperthyroidism.

This clonotype has more than one count but fewer than ten. The gene calls are TRBV9 and TRBJ2-1; D perhaps matches TRBD1 (6 bases). This CDR3 region has 13 residues. Germline V CDR1 and CDR2: SGDLS, YYNGEE. The germline V and J ends were trimmed by 0 bases and 6 bases, with 7 bases remaining between them. The CDR3: CASSVDRVNEQFF. The CDR3 DNA reads as TGTGCCAGCAGCGTAGACAGGGTCAATGAGCAGTTCTTC.

The chain links TRBV29-1 to TRBJ2-7, with D possibly being TRBD1 or TRBD2 (5 bases each). V dropped 1 base and J dropped 0 bases, with 16 bases sitting between them. Per germline, CDR1 SQVTM and CDR2 ANQGSEA. CDR3 size: 16 residues. The CDR3 DNA reads as TGCAGCGTTGAAGGTTGGCTCAGGGAGAGCTCCTACGAGCAGTACTTC. Translation gives CSVEGWLRESSYEQYF.

This clonotype was seen a handful of times. The chain employs TRBV12-3 or TRBV12-4 and TRBJ1-3; D is ambiguous. This CDR3 is 15 amino acids long. The germline V and J ends were trimmed by 7 bases and 2 bases, with 15 bases remaining between them. CDR3 in amino acids: CASKLFGKAGNTIYF. The CDR3, as DNA: TGTGCCAGCAAACTGTTCGGAAAAGCTGGAAACACCATATATTTT.

This rearrangement joins TRBV5-6 to TRBJ2-5; D is possibly TRBD1 (6 bases). The CDR3 covers 14 residues. The V gene lost 4 bases and the J gene lost 5 bases, with 15 bases spanning the gap. Germline V gene sequence: CDR1 SGHDT, CDR2 YYEEEE. CDR3 in amino acids: CASSLYRARETQYF. DNA of the CDR3: TGTGCCAGCAGCCTATACAGGGCTCGGGAGACCCAGTACTTC.

V usage is TRBV6-1 and J usage is TRBJ1-5, with 10 positions matching TRBD1. V lost 6 bases to trimming and J lost 4 bases; unmatched junction nucleotides: 9. The CDR3 spans 16 residues. Germline V gene lookup returns CDR1 MNHNS and CDR2 SASEGT. The CDR3 region has the DNA TGTGCCAGCAGCCGAACTTGGACAGGGGGTAATCAGCCCCAGCATTTT. Translated, it gives CASSRTWTGGNQPQHF.

This clonotype showed up just a few times. The genes are TRBV28 and TRBJ2-2; no definite D call. CDR3 size: 17 residues. Germline lookup yields CDR1 MDHEN and CDR2 SYDVKM. Between the trimmed V and J ends, which lost 4 bases and 1 base, there was a span of 16 bases. The CDR3 sequence is CASSSHPPEWNTGELFF. CDR3 bases: TGTGCCAGCAGTTCCCACCCCCCCGAGTGGAACACCGGGGAGCTGTTTTTT. Full variable domain (missing parts from reference TRBV28 and TRBJ2-2): DVKVTQSSRYLVKRTGEKVFLECVQDMDHENMFWYRQDPGLGLRLIYFSYDVKMKEKGDIPEGYSVSREKKERFSLILESASTNQTSMYLCASSSHPPEWNTGELFFGEGSRLTVL.

A remark on this clonotype: The conserved phenylalanine or tryptophan is not found at the CDR3 terminus, so this likely reflects a read error. The rearrangement joins TRBV24-1 to TRBJ1-5, with D hard to call. V was cut by 4 bases and J by 3 bases, with 3 bases left in between. Germline-derived CDR1 and CDR2 are KGHDR and SFDVKD. The CDR3 spans 12 residues. Written as DNA, the CDR3 is TGTGCCACCAGTGAGCACAATCAGCCCCAGCATTTG. It codes for CATSEHNQPQHL.

The chain has TRBV12-3 or TRBV12-4 and TRBJ2-7; TRBD1 agrees at 9 bases. The J segment lost 2 bases and the V segment lost 3 bases, leaving 5 bases of the junction unmatched. CDR3 size: 15 residues. CDR3 sequence reads: CASSFKQGATYEQYF. For the CDR3, the DNA is TGTGCCAGCAGTTTTAAACAGGGGGCGACCTACGAGCAGTACTTC.

This clonotype was observed many times. The chain employs TRBV6-1 and TRBJ1-2; the match to TRBD1 covers 9 bases. There are 14 residues in the CDR3. V dropped 5 bases and J dropped 8; count of bases not matched to a gene: 9. Germline V gene lookup returns CDR1 MNHNS and CDR2 SASEGT. For the CDR3, the DNA is TGTGCCAGCAGTCCGGGACAGGGAACGATGGGCTACACCTTC. Its translation: CASSPGQGTMGYTF.

In this sample, this clonotype turned up a few times. This chain links TRBV5-1 with TRBJ2-2, with D possibly matching TRBD1 (6 bases). V dropped 1 base and J dropped 5 bases, with 18 bases sitting between them. The CDR3 totals 17 residues. Germline CDR1 is SGHRS and CDR2 is YFSETQ. The CDR3 sequence is CASSLNYRGQGTGELFF. CDR3 DNA: TGCGCCAGCAGCTTGAACTACCGAGGCCAGGGGACCGGGGAGCTGTTTTTT.

The chain recombines TRBV19 with TRBJ2-7, with D possibly being TRBD1 (5 bases). Per germline, CDR1 LNHDA and CDR2 SQIVND (reference sequence). V was pared by 5 bases and J by 7 bases, with 15 bases between. CDR3 size: 13 residues. For the CDR3, the DNA is TGTGCCAGTAGTGACAGCCCAGGGCGGGAGCAGTACTTC. Translating gives CASSDSPGREQYF.

This clonotype occurred a few times. This CDR3 is CSVVPAQNTEAFF. The CDR3, as DNA: TGCAGCGTTGTTCCCGCACAGAACACTGAAGCTTTCTTT. The chain joins TRBV29-1 to TRBJ1-1; no definite D call. Trimming stripped 4 bases from V and 1 base from J, with 10 bases between. The CDR3 consists of 13 residues. Per the germline V gene, CDR1 is SQVTM and CDR2 is ANQGSEA.

This chain joins TRBV9 and TRBJ1-1; D perhaps matches TRBD1 (5 bases). Trimming pared 1 base from V and 0 bases from J, leaving 10 bases between. The germline V gene has CDR1 SGDLS and CDR2 YYNGEE. The CDR3 is made up of 15 amino acids. CDR3 loop: CASSVQGTMNTEAFF. The CDR3 nucleotides read TGTGCCAGCAGCGTACAGGGCACCATGAACACTGAAGCTTTCTTT.

There are many counts of this clonotype. This chain uses TRBV12-3 or TRBV12-4 with TRBJ2-3; D remains unclear. V was shortened by 3 bases and J by 2 bases, with 6 bases between the two germline ends. The CDR3 contains 13 residues. The CDR3 DNA is TGTGCCAGCAGTTTTCTATACACAGATACGCAGTATTTT. It encodes CASSFLYTDTQYF.

This clonotype was counted only a few times. The J gene is TRBJ2-2, the V gene TRBV7-3, with 10 bases aligning to TRBD2. This CDR3 comprises 17 residues. Germline V gene lookup returns CDR1 SGHTA and CDR2 FQGTGA. The V gene end was trimmed by 3 bases and the J gene end by 0 bases; junction bases not matched to a gene: 4. CDR3 coding DNA: TGTGCCAGCAGCTTGGACACTAGCGGGGCGAACACCGGGGAGCTGTTTTTT. Translation gives CASSLDTSGANTGELFF.

This clonotype was seen repeatedly, ten times or more. This chain connects TRBV28 to TRBJ2-1, with TRBD1 as a possible D gene (6 bases). Germline loops: CDR1 MDHEN, CDR2 SYDVKM. V lost 5 bases and J 10 bases, leaving 15 bases between the germline ends. The CDR3 runs to 13 residues. DNA of the CDR3: TGTGCCAGCAGTCCCTACACAGGGAACGAGCAGTTCTTC. This translates into CASSPYTGNEQFF. The whole variable domain, filled in from reference TRBV28 and TRBJ2-1, reads DVKVTQSSRYLVKRTGEKVFLECVQDMDHENMFWYRQDPGLGLRLIYFSYDVKMKEKGDIPEGYSVSREKKERFSLILESASTNQTSMYLCASSPYTGNEQFFGPGTRLTVL.

This clonotype was recorded only once. The chain links TRBV6-7 to TRBJ2-5, with TRBD2 matching 11 bases. TRBV6-7 falls under the ORF class, with uncertain function. V trimming: 8 bases; J trimming: 1 base; junction bases outside the gene matches: 12. The CDR3 is 17 residues long. CDR3 region: CASRDTGTSGGQETQYF. For the CDR3, the DNA is TGTGCCAGCCGAGATACCGGGACTAGCGGAGGCCAAGAGACCCAGTACTTC.

The V and J genes are TRBV20-1 and TRBJ2-2; 10 positions match TRBD2. V was clipped by 0 bases and J by 4 bases; unmatched bases: 8. CDR3 length equals 17 residues. The germline V gene has CDR1 DFQATT and CDR2 SNEGSKA (reference sequence). DNA for the CDR3: TGCAGTGCTAGAGATCTCAGGACTAGCGGACGCACCGGGGAGCTGTTTTTT. This codes for CSARDLRTSGRTGELFF.

This clonotype has a handful of counts. This chain links TRBV5-6 with TRBJ2-7; D call uncertain. CDR1 SGHDT and CDR2 YYEEEE come from the germline V gene. Trimming pared 2 bases from V and 3 bases from J, leaving 12 bases between. This CDR3 spans 14 amino acids. CDR3 residues: CASSLRPKNYEQYF. For the CDR3, the DNA is TGTGCCAGCAGCTTACGCCCTAAGAACTACGAGCAGTACTTC.

This clonotype was seen at least ten times. The rearrangement joins TRBV6-2 or TRBV6-3 to TRBJ2-3, with 8 positions matching TRBD2. Germline V gene data show CDR1 as MNHEY and CDR2 as SVGEGT. The CDR3 totals 16 residues. V was clipped by 6 bases and J by 4 bases; unmatched bases: 12. The chain's CDR3 is CASRGLAGSMADTQYF. The CDR3 nucleotides are TGTGCCAGCAGAGGGCTAGCGGGTTCCATGGCAGATACGCAGTATTTT.

This clonotype was seen a few times. The V gene is TRBV11-2, the J gene TRBJ2-1; D tentatively fits TRBD1 or TRBD2 (5 bases each). The CDR3 spans 15 residues. V was cut by 5 bases and J by 4 bases, with 15 bases left in between. Per the germline V gene, CDR1 is SGHAT and CDR2 is FQNNGV. CDR3 in DNA: TGTGCCAGCAGCCCCCTGCAGGGACGATACAATGAGCAGTTCTTC. Encoded protein: CASSPLQGRYNEQFF. The whole variable domain, filled in from reference TRBV11-2 and TRBJ2-1, reads EAGVAQSPRYKIIEKRQSVAFWCNPISGHATLYWYQQILGQGPKLLIQFQNNGVVDDSQLPKDRFSAERLKGVDSTLKIQPAKLEDSAVYLCASSPLQGRYNEQFFGPGTRLTVL.

This clonotype was counted a few times. V is TRBV7-9 and J is TRBJ2-5; D is uncertain. The CDR3 extends over 12 amino acids. V was shortened by 4 bases and J by 4 bases, with 7 bases between the two germline ends. Germline assignment: CDR1 SEHNR and CDR2 FQNEAQ (reference sequence). The CDR3 region is CASSYTLETQYF. The CDR3 DNA reads TGTGCCAGCAGCTACACGTTAGAGACCCAGTACTTC.

Note on this clonotype: Being one base from a much bigger clone, this may be a read error. This CDR3 is missing its conserved last phenylalanine or tryptophan, likely due to a read error. The V call is TRBV6-2 or TRBV6-3, the J call TRBJ2-7; D ambiguous. The germline V gene encodes CDR1 MNHEY and CDR2 SVGEGT. The CDR3 sequence is 15 residues long. The V end was cut by 6 bases, the J end by 0 bases, with 15 bases between. This CDR3 reads CASSGTGPSSYEQYL. In nucleotides, the CDR3 is TGTGCCAGCAGCGGTACCGGGCCGAGCTCCTACGAGCAGTACTTG.

The chain employs TRBV20-1 and TRBJ2-3, with 7 bases identical to TRBD1. Germline CDR1 reads DFQATT; CDR2 reads SNEGSKA (reference sequence). This CDR3 has 14 residues. After removal of 5 bases from V and 0 bases from J, the junction contained 5 bases not matched to a gene. CDR3 sequence (DNA): TGCAGTGCTCCGACGGACAGGAGCACAGATACGCAGTATTTT. Translated, it gives CSAPTDRSTDTQYF.